This T cell receptor (beta chain) was obtained from a study of blood T cell repertoires in COVID-19. At the level of the study: The United States, Italy and Spain provided the acute and convalescent COVID-19 samples. From T cells, B-cell-depleted T cells, or PBMCs came the material, which was cDNA or gDNA.

Per germline, CDR1 ENHRY and CDR2 SYGVKD. This CDR3 has 16 amino acids. V was pared by 6 bases and J by 6 bases, with 16 bases of the junction left unmatched. This clone appeared a single time. Profiling relied on immunoSEQ multiplex PCR, and the TCRdb table lists in-frame clones only, not all of them. The sample lists around 130,000 clones; 75% to 90% were seen once. Specimen: peripheral blood. This chain uses TRBV10-3 with TRBJ1-1, with 7 bases matching TRBD1. This receptor was identified in a human donor in a cohort sampled during active COVID-19. CDR3 protein: CAISRRPTTGVPEAFF. CDR3 bases: TGTGCCATCAGCCGAAGACCTACAACAGGGGTCCCTGAAGCTTTCTTT.